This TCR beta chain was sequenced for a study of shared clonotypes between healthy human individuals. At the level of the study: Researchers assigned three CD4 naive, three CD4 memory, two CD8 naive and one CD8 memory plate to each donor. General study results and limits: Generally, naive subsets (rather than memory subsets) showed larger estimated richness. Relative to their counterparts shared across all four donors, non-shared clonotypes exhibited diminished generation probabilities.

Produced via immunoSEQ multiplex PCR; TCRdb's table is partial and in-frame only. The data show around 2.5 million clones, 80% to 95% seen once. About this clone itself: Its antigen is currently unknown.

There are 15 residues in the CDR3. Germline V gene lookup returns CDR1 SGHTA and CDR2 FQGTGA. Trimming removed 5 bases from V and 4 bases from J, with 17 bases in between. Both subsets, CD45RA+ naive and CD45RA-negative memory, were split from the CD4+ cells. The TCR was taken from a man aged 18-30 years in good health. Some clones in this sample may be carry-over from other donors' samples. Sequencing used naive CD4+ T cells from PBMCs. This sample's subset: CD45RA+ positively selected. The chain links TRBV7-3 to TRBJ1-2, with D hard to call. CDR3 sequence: CASSAVRVRGYGYTF. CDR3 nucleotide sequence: TGTGCCAGCAGCGCCGTTAGGGTAAGAGGCTATGGCTACACCTTC.